Given below is one T cell receptor beta chain in context. This sample is drawn from a study of blood T cell repertoires in COVID-19. Turning to the study itself: Acute-phase and convalescent COVID-19 samples originated in the United States, Italy and Spain. In each case, the material was cDNA or gDNA derived from T cells, B-cell-depleted T cells, or PBMCs.

Germline V gives CDR1 LGHNA, CDR2 YNFKEQ. V lost 4 bases, J lost 5 bases, and 3 bases stayed unmatched. This CDR3 comprises 14 residues. In the original workflow: Reference gene primer amplification yielded estimated nucleated cell counts. TCRdb's copy holds only in-frame clones and misses some; the assay was immunoSEQ multiplex PCR. For V, J and clone size, that table is used; D and trimming come from the DNA. The data show fewer than 200,000 clones, around nine tenths seen once. This sequence joins TRBV4-2 and TRBJ2-3; 10 bases are a match to TRBD2. Sample: peripheral blood. The TCR originated in a man in his sixties with active or convalescent COVID-19. The CDR3 DNA follows: TGTGCCAGCAGCCCAGCTAGCGGGGGAGATACGCAGTATTTT. Translated, it gives CASSPASGGDTQYF.